What follows are 30 T cell receptor beta chains derived from one specimen sequenced in a study of T cell repertoires in cytomegalovirus infection. TCRdb independently ran MiXCR on the reads; one entry per CDR3 protein. The data hold 150,000 to 200,000 distinct CDR3 sequences, with 13% to 15% observed a single time. The sequencing sample was made of PBMCs. The receptors were sampled from a human donor in good health (CMV status not recorded). Some clones in this sample may be carry-over from other donors' samples.

V and J are TRBV11-1 and TRBJ2-1; the D is unclear. V was shortened by 5 bases and J by 4 bases, with 12 bases between the two germline ends. Germline V CDR1 and CDR2: SGHAT, FQDESV (reference sequence). The CDR3 loop spans 14 amino acids. The CDR3 region has the DNA TGTGCCAGCAGCCCGCTGTCGGCTTACAATGAGCAGTTCTTC. Amino acid sequence: CASSPLSAYNEQFF.

The chain has TRBV7-3 and TRBJ2-7, with TRBD1 identical over 12 bases. V was pared by 3 bases and J by 3 bases, with 3 bases of the junction left unmatched. The CDR3 extends over 15 amino acids. Per the germline V gene, CDR1 is SGHTA and CDR2 is FQGTGA. CDR3 nucleotides: TGTGCCAGCAGCTTCGGGACAGGGGGCGTCTACGAGCAGTACTTC. Amino acid sequence: CASSFGTGGVYEQYF.

The chain joins TRBV30 to TRBJ1-1; tentatively, D is TRBD1 (6 bases). This CDR3 comprises 14 residues. The ends were cut back, 2 bases at V and 0 bases at J, with 10 bases in the middle. The germline V gene has CDR1 GTSNPN and CDR2 SVGIG (reference sequence). CDR3 amino acids: CAWSPGHMNTEAFF. DNA of the CDR3: TGTGCCTGGAGTCCGGGACATATGAACACTGAAGCTTTCTTT.

The V gene is TRBV5-1, the J gene TRBJ2-5; TRBD2 matches at 11 bases. The CDR3 has 15 residues. V shed 4 bases and J 0 bases; nucleotides not matched to a gene: 2. Germline V gene data show CDR1 as SGHRS and CDR2 as YFSETQ. CDR3 in amino acids: CASSAGLADQETQYF. CDR3 sequence (DNA): TGCGCCAGCAGCGCGGGACTAGCGGACCAAGAGACCCAGTACTTC.

This clonotype appeared many times. This chain connects TRBV7-2 to TRBJ1-6, with D possibly matching TRBD1 (5 bases). The V gene lost 3 bases and the J gene lost 7 bases, with 10 bases spanning the gap. Germline V gives CDR1 SGHTA, CDR2 FQGNSA. There are 14 residues in the CDR3. CDR3 nucleotides: TGTGCCAGCAGCTTTCAGGGTGCCAATTCACCCCTCCACTTT. This gives the protein CASSFQGANSPLHF.

A word on this clonotype: A single base separates this from a much larger clone, so it may be a read error. The CDR3 spells CASGLTSGRAGELFF. As DNA, the CDR3 is TGTGCCAGCGGCTTAACTAGCGGGAGGGCCGGGGAGCTGTTTTTT. V gene TRBV7-2 combines with J gene TRBJ2-2; TRBD2 aligns across 13 bases. The CDR3 has 15 residues. Germline V gives CDR1 SGHTA, CDR2 FQGNSA.

This clonotype was counted a few times. The chain recombines TRBV19 with TRBJ2-7; 8 positions agree with TRBD2. The ends lost 3 bases at V and 3 bases at J; junction bases unmatched: 10. CDR1 and CDR2 (germline): LNHDA, SQIVND (reference sequence). The CDR3 is 16 amino acids. CDR3 in DNA: TGTGCCAGTAGTATTCGTGGTAGCGGGATTCTCTACGAGCAGTACTTC. Amino acid sequence: CASSIRGSGILYEQYF.

This chain connects TRBV20-1 to TRBJ1-4; TRBD1 is a possible D gene (6 bases). The CDR3 consists of 12 residues. With 6 bases removed from V and 8 bases from J, the gap between germline ends came to 13 bases. Germline V gene data show CDR1 as DFQATT and CDR2 as SNEGSKA (reference sequence). CDR3 loop: CSAEQGKEKLFF. DNA of the CDR3: TGCAGTGCCGAGCAGGGGAAGGAAAAACTGTTTTTT.

The genes are TRBV29-1 and TRBJ1-3; D ambiguous. This CDR3 is built from 13 residues. Trimming stripped 4 bases from V and 0 bases from J, with 7 bases between. CDR1 SQVTM and CDR2 ANQGSEA come from the germline V gene. The CDR3 is CSVASNSGNTIYF. The CDR3 nucleotides are TGCAGCGTTGCCAGTAACTCTGGAAACACCATATATTTT.

At least ten counts were recorded for this clonotype. This sequence joins TRBV20-1 and TRBJ2-7, with TRBD1 matching 7 bases. This CDR3 is built from 14 residues. The germline gives CDR1 DFQATT, CDR2 SNEGSKA (reference sequence). The J segment lost 6 bases and the V segment lost 0 bases, leaving 8 bases of the junction unmatched. This chain's CDR3 is CSARDGTRQGEQYF. CDR3 bases: TGCAGTGCTAGAGATGGAACACGACAGGGCGAGCAGTACTTC.

This clonotype has a count of ten or more. The V call is TRBV4-3, the J call TRBJ2-1, with 9 bases matching TRBD2. J lost 2 bases, V lost 1 base, and 0 bases had no gene match. Germline values: CDR1 LGHNA, CDR2 YSLEER. The CDR3 length is 15 residues. The CDR3 DNA is TGCGCCAGCAGCCAAGGACTAGCGGCCTACAATGAGCAGTTCTTC. This codes for CASSQGLAAYNEQFF.

This clonotype has more than one count but fewer than ten. V gene TRBV12-3 or TRBV12-4 combines with J gene TRBJ1-4; tentative D call: TRBD1 (6 bases). V lost 6 bases and J 0 bases, leaving 14 bases between the germline ends. This CDR3 has 16 amino acids. The CDR3 loop reads CASRDRRFATNEKLFF. DNA of the CDR3: TGTGCCAGCAGGGACAGAAGGTTCGCAACTAATGAAAAACTGTTTTTT.

This clonotype was observed many times. V gene TRBV7-9 combines with J gene TRBJ2-7; D gene uncertain. CDR3 length: 13 amino acids. Germline V gene sequence: CDR1 SEHNR, CDR2 FQNEAQ (reference sequence). The V gene lost 5 bases and the J gene lost 2 bases, with 10 bases spanning the gap. The chain's CDR3 is CASSPWVTYEQYF. The DNA for the CDR3 is TGTGCCAGCAGCCCCTGGGTAACCTACGAGCAGTACTTC.

In this sample, this clonotype turned up a few times. This chain joins TRBV7-9 and TRBJ2-6; D gene unclear. Per germline, CDR1 SEHNR and CDR2 FQNEAQ (reference sequence). The CDR3 consists of 17 residues. The ends were cut back, 0 bases at V and 7 bases at J, with 16 bases in the middle. CDR3 sequence: CASSLASNGFIANVLTF. The CDR3 nucleotides are TGTGCCAGCAGCTTAGCGAGTAATGGTTTTATTGCCAACGTCCTGACTTTC. Using reference TRBV7-9 and TRBJ2-6 for the parts outside the CDR3, the full variable domain is DTGVSQNPRHKITKRGQNVTFRCDPISEHNRLYWYRQTLGQGPEFLTYFQNEAQLEKSRLLSDRFSAERPKGSFSTLEIQRTEQGDSAMYLCASSLASNGFIANVLTFGAGSRLTVL.

This clonotype showed up just a few times. J is TRBJ2-3 and V is TRBV5-6; no definite D call. Trimming removed 4 bases at V and 0 bases at J, with 12 bases between. The length of the CDR3 is 15 residues. Germline values: CDR1 SGHDT, CDR2 YYEEEE. The CDR3 coding sequence is TGTGCCAGCAGCGCTATCTCCGGGAGCACAGATACGCAGTATTTT. Residues: CASSAISGSTDTQYF.

The rearrangement joins TRBV29-1 to TRBJ1-2; D perhaps matches TRBD1 (5 bases). The germline gives CDR1 SQVTM, CDR2 ANQGSEA. The CDR3 totals 16 residues. Trimming removed 0 bases from V and 4 bases from J, with 18 bases in between. This chain's CDR3 is CSVEDWGEIPPYGYTF. Written as DNA, the CDR3 is TGCAGCGTTGAAGATTGGGGGGAGATCCCTCCCTATGGCTACACCTTC.

This clonotype was seen repeatedly, ten times or more. This chain uses TRBV5-6 with TRBJ1-2, with 8 bases identical to TRBD1. This CDR3 spans 15 amino acids. Per germline, CDR1 SGHDT and CDR2 YYEEEE. Losses at the gene ends were 0 bases for V and 4 bases for J; bases not matched to a gene: 5. In nucleotides, the CDR3 is TGTGCCAGCAGCTTGGGAGGGACAGGTCTCTATGGCTACACCTTC. Encoded protein: CASSLGGTGLYGYTF.

This clonotype was observed many times. The chain combines TRBV7-2 with TRBJ1-5; D gene unclear. Germline assignment: CDR1 SGHTA and CDR2 FQGNSA. This CDR3 has 12 residues. Between the trimmed V and J ends, which lost 5 bases and 9 bases, there was a span of 11 bases. CDR3 in DNA: TGTGCCAGCAGCGTAAACGGACTGCCCCAGCATTTT. Its translation is CASSVNGLPQHF.

In this sample, this clonotype turned up many times. The chain carries TRBV11-2 and TRBJ2-7, with D perhaps matching TRBD1 (5 bases). Per germline, CDR1 SGHAT and CDR2 FQNNGV. This CDR3 has 16 residues. With 3 bases removed from V and 5 bases from J, the gap between germline ends came to 20 bases. The CDR3 loop is CASSLVRTPLVHEQYF. The CDR3 DNA reads TGTGCCAGCAGCTTGGTCCGGACACCTCTTGTCCACGAGCAGTACTTC.

This clonotype was seen repeatedly, ten times or more. The chain joins TRBV7-2 to TRBJ2-1; the match to TRBD2 covers 10 bases. V shed 3 bases, J shed 2 bases, and the junction held 4 bases outside the gene matches. Germline V lookup: CDR1 SGHTA, CDR2 FQGNSA. CDR3 length: 16 residues. The CDR3 protein is CASSFLAGAPYNEQFF. DNA of the CDR3: TGTGCCAGCAGCTTCCTAGCGGGAGCACCCTACAATGAGCAGTTCTTC.

In its sample, this clonotype was seen many times. The chain uses TRBV7-2 and TRBJ2-7; 9 bases map to TRBD1. This CDR3 region has 14 residues. V lost 4 bases and J lost 5; bases outside the gene matches: 6. The germline V gene has CDR1 SGHTA and CDR2 FQGNSA. This CDR3 reads CASSSGTGWDEQYF. DNA of the CDR3: TGTGCCAGCAGCTCCGGGACAGGGTGGGACGAGCAGTACTTC.

This clonotype came up many times. The chain uses TRBV7-2 and TRBJ2-7; D is perhaps TRBD2 (6 bases). The CDR3 covers 11 residues. Germline loops: CDR1 SGHTA, CDR2 FQGNSA. V lost 5 bases and J lost 7, with 9 bases in between. CDR3 sequence reads: CASSQGREQYF. Written as DNA, the CDR3 is TGTGCCAGCAGCCAAGGGAGGGAGCAGTACTTC.

This clonotype was counted many times. The J gene is TRBJ2-7, the V gene TRBV7-9; no firm D call. The germline V and J ends were trimmed by 1 base and 1 base, with 5 bases remaining between them. Germline assignment: CDR1 SEHNR and CDR2 FQNEAQ (reference sequence). This CDR3 comprises 13 residues. CDR3 region: CASSLESSYEQYF. In DNA form, the CDR3 reads TGTGCCAGCAGCTTAGAGTCGTCCTACGAGCAGTACTTC.

With regard to this clonotype: A much larger clone differs from this one at a single base, so this may be a read error. The conserved phenylalanine or tryptophan is not found at the CDR3 terminus, so this likely reflects a read error. The gene calls are TRBV2 and TRBJ1-1; possibly TRBD1 for D (6 bases). V was clipped by 4 bases and J by 1 base, with 13 bases between them. Germline loops: CDR1 SNHLY, CDR2 FYNNEI. This CDR3 is built from 15 residues. CDR3 region: CASSGEGQKNTEAFC. The CDR3 coding sequence is TGTGCCAGCAGTGGGGAGGGACAAAAGAACACTGAAGCTTTCTGT.

This clonotype has a count of ten or more. V and J are TRBV7-2 and TRBJ2-1; D is possibly TRBD1 (6 bases). Germline CDR1 is SGHTA and CDR2 is FQGNSA. V dropped 0 bases and J dropped 0 bases, with 15 bases sitting between them. The CDR3 extends over 18 amino acids. CDR3 in DNA: TGTGCCAGCAGCTTAGCCGGGACACCTGCGAGCTCCTACAATGAGCAGTTCTTC. Its translation is CASSLAGTPASSYNEQFF.

Notes on this clonotype: Just one base apart from a much larger clone, this may be a read error. Since no conserved phenylalanine or tryptophan closes the CDR3, a read error is the likely cause. The chain uses TRBV6-1 and TRBJ1-1; the D gene is possibly TRBD1 (6 bases). Trimming stripped 2 bases from V and 4 bases from J, with 8 bases between. The germline gives CDR1 MNHNS, CDR2 SASEGT. The CDR3 has 13 amino acids. The CDR3 spells CASSERGGTEAFL. The CDR3 DNA reads TGTGCCAGCAGTGAACGAGGGGGCACTGAAGCTTTCCTT.

The chain is built from TRBV15 and TRBJ1-1; D is perhaps TRBD1 (5 bases). The germline V gene encodes CDR1 LNHNV and CDR2 YYDKDF (reference sequence). The V end was cut by 0 bases, the J end by 6 bases, with 8 bases between. This CDR3 has 13 residues. This CDR3 is CATSRDLTAEAFF. The CDR3 coding sequence is TGTGCCACCAGCAGAGATCTGACAGCTGAAGCTTTCTTT.

This clonotype has more than one count but fewer than ten. The V and J genes are TRBV29-1 and TRBJ1-1; the D gene is possibly TRBD1 (6 bases). Germline lookup yields CDR1 SQVTM and CDR2 ANQGSEA. V dropped 1 base and J dropped 2 bases, with 8 bases sitting between them. This CDR3 spans 13 amino acids. CDR3 residues: CSVEVQGNTEAFF. As DNA, the CDR3 is TGCAGCGTTGAAGTACAGGGTAACACTGAAGCTTTCTTT.

This clonotype was observed at least ten times. This chain joins TRBV7-2 and TRBJ2-5; 12 positions match TRBD2. V was clipped by 5 bases and J by 1 base; unmatched bases: 5. Germline-derived CDR1 and CDR2 are SGHTA and FQGNSA. The CDR3 covers 16 residues. The CDR3 DNA sequence: TGTGCCAGCAGCCACAGACTAGCGGGAGTCCAAGAGACCCAGTACTTC. It translates to CASSHRLAGVQETQYF.

This sequence joins TRBV28 and TRBJ1-5, with D hard to call. V was cut by 2 bases and J by 0 bases, with 17 bases left in between. The germline CDR1 and CDR2 sequences are MDHEN and SYDVKM. The CDR3 totals 18 residues. Written as DNA, the CDR3 is TGTGCCAGCAGTTTAATTCGCACCGACACGAATAGCAATCAGCCCCAGCATTTT. This codes for CASSLIRTDTNSNQPQHF.